The present T cell receptor (beta chain) was sequenced within a study of CD8 T cells in Susac syndrome. Random hexamers were used to reverse transcribe about 0.45 to 1 ug of RNA. By means of immunoSEQ multiplex PCR, TCR beta CDR3 spanning 54 Vbeta and 13 Jbeta underwent amplification. TCRdb re-called the immunoSEQ multiplex PCR reads through MiXCR, storing one row per CDR3 protein. The repertoire holds about 18,000 distinct CDR3 sequences, with 85% to 95% as singletons. The junction had 14 bases not matched to a gene; V was cut back by 5 bases and J by 5 bases. CDR3 length: 16 residues. Germline CDR1 is SGHVS and CDR2 is FNYEAQ.

The chain is built from TRBV7-6 and TRBJ2-5, with 7 bases matching TRBD1. The receptor was derived from a human donor in good health. Material: CD8+ T cells from PBMCs. The CDR3 spells CASSTGQVAPLETQYF. The CDR3 nucleotides are TGTGCCAGCAGCACAGGACAGGTGGCTCCTTTGGAGACCCAGTACTTC.